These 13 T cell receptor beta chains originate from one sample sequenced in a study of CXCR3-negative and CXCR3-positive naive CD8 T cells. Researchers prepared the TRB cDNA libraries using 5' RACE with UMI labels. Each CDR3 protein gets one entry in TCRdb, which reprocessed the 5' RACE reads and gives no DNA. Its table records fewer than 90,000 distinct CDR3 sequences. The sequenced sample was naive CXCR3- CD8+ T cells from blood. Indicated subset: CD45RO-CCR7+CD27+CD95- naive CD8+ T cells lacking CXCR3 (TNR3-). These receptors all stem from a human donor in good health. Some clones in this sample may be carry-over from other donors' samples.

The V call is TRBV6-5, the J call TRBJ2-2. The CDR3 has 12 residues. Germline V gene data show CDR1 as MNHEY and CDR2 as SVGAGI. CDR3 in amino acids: CASRTVPGELFF.

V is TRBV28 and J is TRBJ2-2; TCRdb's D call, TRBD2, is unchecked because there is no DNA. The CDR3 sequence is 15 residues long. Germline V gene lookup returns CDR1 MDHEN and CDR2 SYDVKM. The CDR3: CASRGDLRLAGELFF.

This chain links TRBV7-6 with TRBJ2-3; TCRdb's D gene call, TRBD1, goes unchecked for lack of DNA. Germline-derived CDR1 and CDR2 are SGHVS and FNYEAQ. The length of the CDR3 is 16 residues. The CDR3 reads CASSLAGGCATDTQYF.

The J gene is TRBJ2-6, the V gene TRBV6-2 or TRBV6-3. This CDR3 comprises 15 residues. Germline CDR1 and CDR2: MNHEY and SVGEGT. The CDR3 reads CASSPRMSGANVLTF.

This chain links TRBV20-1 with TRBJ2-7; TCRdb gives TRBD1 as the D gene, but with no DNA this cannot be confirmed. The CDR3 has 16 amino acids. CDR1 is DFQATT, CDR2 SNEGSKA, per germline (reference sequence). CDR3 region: CSARPDRWGDSYEQYF.

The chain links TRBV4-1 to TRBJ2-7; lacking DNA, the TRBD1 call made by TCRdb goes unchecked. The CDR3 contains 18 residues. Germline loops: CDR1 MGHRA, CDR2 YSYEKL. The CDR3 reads CASSQENTGTGSSYEQYF.

CDR3 in amino acids: CASSLRSSSGVSSYNEQFF. The chain couples TRBV11-2 to TRBJ2-1; TCRdb picks TRBD2, but there is no DNA to check that call. The CDR3 has 19 amino acids. From germline, CDR1 is SGHAT and CDR2 FQNNGV.

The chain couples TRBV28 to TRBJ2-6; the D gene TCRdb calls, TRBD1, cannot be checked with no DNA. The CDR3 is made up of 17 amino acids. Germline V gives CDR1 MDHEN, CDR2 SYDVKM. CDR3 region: CASSPRAGRSGANVLTF.

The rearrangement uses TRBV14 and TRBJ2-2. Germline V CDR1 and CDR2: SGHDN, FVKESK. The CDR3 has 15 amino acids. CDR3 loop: CASSQRTVNTGELFF.

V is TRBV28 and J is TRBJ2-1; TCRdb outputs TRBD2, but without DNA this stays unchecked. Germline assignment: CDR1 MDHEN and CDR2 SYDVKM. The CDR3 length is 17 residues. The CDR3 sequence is CASSDQGLAGDYNEQFF.

The CDR3 sequence: CASSPAVASGNTIYF. The V gene is TRBV7-9, the J gene TRBJ1-3. Germline assignment: CDR1 SEHNR and CDR2 FQNEAQ (reference sequence). The CDR3 spans 15 residues.

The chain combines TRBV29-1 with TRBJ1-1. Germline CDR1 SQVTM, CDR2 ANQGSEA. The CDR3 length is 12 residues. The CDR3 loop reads CSVESIVVEAFF. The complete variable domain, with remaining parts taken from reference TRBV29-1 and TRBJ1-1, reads SAVISQKPSRDICQRGTSLTIQCQVDSQVTMMFWYRQQPGQSLTLIATANQGSEATYESGFVIDKFPISRPNLTFSTLTVSNMSPEDSSIYLCSVESIVVEAFFGQGTRLTVV.

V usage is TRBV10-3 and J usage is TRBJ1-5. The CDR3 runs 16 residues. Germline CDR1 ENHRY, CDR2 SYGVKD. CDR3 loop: CAISDGSGGLNQPQHF.